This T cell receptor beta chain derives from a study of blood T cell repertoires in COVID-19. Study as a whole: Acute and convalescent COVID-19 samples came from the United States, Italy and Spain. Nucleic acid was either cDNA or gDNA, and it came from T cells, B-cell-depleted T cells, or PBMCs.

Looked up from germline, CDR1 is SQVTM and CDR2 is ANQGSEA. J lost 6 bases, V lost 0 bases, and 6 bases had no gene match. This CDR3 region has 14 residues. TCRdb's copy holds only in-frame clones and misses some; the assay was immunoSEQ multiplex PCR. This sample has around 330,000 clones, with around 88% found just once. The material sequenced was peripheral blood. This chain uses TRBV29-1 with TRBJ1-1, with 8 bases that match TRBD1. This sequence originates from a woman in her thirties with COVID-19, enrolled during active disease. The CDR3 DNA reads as TGCAGCGTTGAAGAAACAGGGGGTTTGGCTGAAGCTTTCTTT. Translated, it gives CSVEETGGLAEAFF.